This TCR beta chain was identified during a study of PD-L1 blockade in urothelial cancer. As for the study in general: The number of prior chemotherapy regimens per patient was 0 to 3.

The CDR3 contains 13 residues. Germline lookup yields CDR1 SEHNR and CDR2 FQNEAQ (reference sequence). The germline V and J ends were trimmed by 4 bases and 4 bases, with 8 bases remaining between them. Sequencing was performed with immunoSEQ multiplex PCR; in TCRdb, only in-frame clones are kept and a portion is missing. Counted here are more than 80,000 clones, over 80% occurring once; the ten biggest clones make up 8% to 9.5%. The receptor was derived from a man aged 65 to 85 with urothelial cancer. The input for sequencing was PBMCs, taken around atezolizumab (anti-PD-L1) treatment. The V call is TRBV7-9, the J call TRBJ2-1; D remains ambiguous. In nucleotides, the CDR3 is TGTGCCAGCAGCTCCTTAGCTTACAATGAGCAGTTCTTC. This sequence encodes CASSSLAYNEQFF.